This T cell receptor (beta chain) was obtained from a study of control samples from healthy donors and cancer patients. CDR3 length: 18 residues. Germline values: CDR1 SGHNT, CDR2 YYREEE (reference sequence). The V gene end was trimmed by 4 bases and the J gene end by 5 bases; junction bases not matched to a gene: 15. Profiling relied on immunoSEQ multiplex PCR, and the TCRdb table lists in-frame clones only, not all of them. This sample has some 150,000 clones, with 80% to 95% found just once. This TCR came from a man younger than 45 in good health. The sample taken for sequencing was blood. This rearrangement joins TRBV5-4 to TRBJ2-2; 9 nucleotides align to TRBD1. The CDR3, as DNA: TGTGCCAGCAGCCTTGACCTAAGCGGGACAGGGAGAACCGGGGAGCTGTTTTTT. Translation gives CASSLDLSGTGRTGELFF.